This is a list of T cell receptor beta chains from one sample in a study of blood T cell repertoires in COVID-19. The protocol was immunoSEQ multiplex PCR, while the TCRdb copy is restricted to in-frame clones and leaves out a portion. The sample yields a few hundred thousand clones, nearly 90% seen once. Sequencing was carried out using peripheral blood. All receptors derive from a woman aged 60-70 years with COVID-19, enrolled during active disease. Both conserved end residues are part of each CDR3. The D gene is left open where the match is weak. Rows give clone size only sometimes, using once, few, many, or a class for an expanded clone.

abundance: -; len: 16; j_gene: TRBJ1-1; v_gene: TRBV19; d_gene: TRBD1; CDR3nt: TGTGCCAGTAGTATCGGCAACAGGGGCGGGAACACTGAAGCTTTCTTT; CDR3aa: CASSIGNRGGNTEAFF
abundance: -; len: 13; j_gene: TRBJ1-5; v_gene: TRBV7-3; d_gene: -; CDR3nt: TGTGCCAGCAGTATCAGGGCCAATCAGCCCCAGCATTTT; CDR3aa: CASSIRANQPQHF
abundance: few; len: 14; j_gene: TRBJ1-2; v_gene: TRBV18; d_gene: -; CDR3nt: TGTGCCACCATACAATCAGGGGAAAGCTATGGCTACACCTTC; CDR3aa: CATIQSGESYGYTF
abundance: -; len: 14; j_gene: TRBJ1-1; v_gene: TRBV5-1; d_gene: TRBD1; CDR3nt: TGCGCCAGCAGCTTTCAGGGGGAGGATACTGAAGCTTTCTTT; CDR3aa: CASSFQGEDTEAFF
abundance: -; len: 16; j_gene: TRBJ1-1; v_gene: TRBV12-5; d_gene: -; CDR3nt: TGTGCTAGTGGCACTATCCCACGGATCATGAACACTGAAGCTTTCTTT; CDR3aa: CASGTIPRIMNTEAFF
abundance: -; len: 14; j_gene: TRBJ2-5; v_gene: TRBV7-2; d_gene: -; CDR3nt: TGTGCCAGCAGCCCCAGCGGCGGATTTGAGACCCAGTACTTC; CDR3aa: CASSPSGGFETQYF
abundance: once; len: 15; j_gene: TRBJ1-1; v_gene: TRBV5-4; d_gene: TRBD1; CDR3nt: TGTGCCAGCAGCTTATCGGGGACAGTGAACACTGAAGCTTTCTTT; CDR3aa: CASSLSGTVNTEAFF
abundance: -; len: 14; j_gene: TRBJ2-2; v_gene: TRBV21-1; d_gene: -; CDR3nt: TGTGCCAGCAGGGGAGACACGAACACCGGGGAGCTGTTTTTT; CDR3aa: CASRGDTNTGELFF
abundance: -; len: 18; j_gene: TRBJ1-6; v_gene: TRBV12-5; d_gene: TRBD1; CDR3nt: TGTGCTAGTGGTTTGGTCAAGACAGGGACCAGACCTGAGTCACCCCTCCACTTT; CDR3aa: CASGLVKTGTRPESPLHF
abundance: -; len: 16; j_gene: TRBJ1-6; v_gene: TRBV5-5; d_gene: -; CDR3nt: TGTGCCAGCAGCCCTATCGGGGGGACTTATAATTCACCCCTCCACTTT; CDR3aa: CASSPIGGTYNSPLHF